This TCR beta chain was captured by sequencing in a study of blood T cell repertoires in COVID-19 (dated by TCRdb to 2019 to 2021). At the level of the whole study: Samples from collaborators originated in the United States, Italy and Spain and spanned both the acute and convalescent phases of COVID-19. Subjects who had been exposed to COVID-19, were actively infected with it, or had recovered from it provided the deeply sampled blood TCRbeta repertoires that made up the dataset. Samples came from the ongoing ImmuneRACE study (first 160 participants) plus 1,254 subjects from 6 global collaborators. The repertoires were made available in a free public database intended to serve as a resource for research on the immune response to SARS-CoV-2. Where HLA class I and class II types were available, the types were taken from metadata supplied by the sample provider, not from assay-based typing. The material from the prospective study consisted of cDNA or gDNA derived from T cells, B-cell-depleted T cells, or PBMCs. Sample metadata almost always included a de-identified subject ID, COVID-19 status, age in years and sex.

The immunoSEQ Assay, a bias-controlled multiplex PCR, was used to amplify TCRbeta CDR3 regions from genomic DNA. The authors' pipeline ran thus. Within the assay, amplification of reference gene primers was used to estimate how many nucleated cells each sample contained. To quantify the absolute abundance of each unique TCRbeta CDR3 rearrangement, sequence reads were collapsed and filtered. Productive Simpson clonality was computed per sample as the square root of Simpson's diversity index over productive rearrangements. Entries here come from immuneACCESS through TCRdb and include only in-frame sequences with V and J called. Some clones fail to appear in such tables; in the studies checked, an unresolved V gene covers under half of the shortfall, and the cause of the remainder is unknown. D and trimming were read from the DNA, whereas the V and J calls and clone size are those reported in that table. Across this sample there are about 320,000 clones, with approximately 90% seen only once. The ten largest make up less than 11% of the sample.

V is cut by 0 bases and J by 0 bases, and the space between the germline ends is 7 bases. The CDR3 goes from the cysteine to the phenylalanine over 16 residues. The sequence is cut down to CDR3 DNA, 48 bases in frame from base 1. For CDR1 and CDR2, the germline V gene lists SGDLS and YYNGEE. Concerning this clone itself: No cognate antigen has been identified for it. One base away there is no much larger clone; base qualities are not given.

Participants in the prospective study were enrolled through a virtual design, were aged roughly 18 to 90 years, and lived in about 25 United States geographic areas. In the prospective study, participants were assigned to cohorts based on the clinical history participants reported in a screening survey and a study questionnaire. For ImmuneRACE Cohort 3, a participant was defined as recovered based on two consecutive negative NP/OP PCR tests, clearance by a healthcare professional, or resolution of symptoms. In the prospective study, whole blood, serum and a nasopharyngeal or oropharyngeal swab were collected from each participant by mobile phlebotomists. Prospective study participants could optionally give additional blood draws and questionnaires over an approximately 2-month period. Blood samples from the prospective study were shipped frozen or at room temperature prior to DNA extraction. Here is what the overall study found, with its caveats: The amount of clinical and demographic metadata varied by source and participant and was provided uncurated.

The chain is assembled from TRBV9 and TRBJ1-6; the D segment cannot be called with confidence. The origin of this receptor is a woman aged 18-29 years who had recovered from COVID-19. The sequenced material came from PBMCs or T cells enriched from blood (not recorded which). The nucleotide sequence reads TGTGCCAGCAGCGTAGCCCCCCTCTCCTATAATTCACCCCTCCACTTT. Its protein reads: CASSVAPLSYNSPLHF.